Sequencing of this T cell receptor (beta chain) was carried out in a study of blood T cell repertoires in COVID-19 (dated by TCRdb to about 2020). As for the study more broadly: Collaborator samples came from the United States, Italy and Spain and covered acute and convalescent phases of COVID-19. The sample metadata nearly always contained a de-identified subject ID, COVID-19 status, age in years and sex. Where available, HLA class I and class II types were obtained from metadata supplied by the sample provider rather than from assay-based typing. The dataset comprised deeply sampled blood TCRbeta repertoires from subjects exposed to, actively infected with, or recovered from COVID-19. The prospective study material was composed of cDNA or gDNA derived from T cells, B-cell-depleted T cells, or PBMCs. Samples came from the ongoing ImmuneRACE study (first 160 participants) plus 1,254 subjects from 6 global collaborators. The repertoires were released in a freely available public database meant as a resource for research on the immune response to SARS-CoV-2.

The immunoSEQ Assay, a bias-controlled multiplex PCR, was used to amplify TCRbeta CDR3 regions from genomic DNA. The study's own analysis went as follows. The number of nucleated cells in each sample was estimated by amplification of reference gene primers within the assay. To quantify the absolute abundance of each unique TCRbeta CDR3 rearrangement, sequence reads were collapsed and filtered. For each sample, productive Simpson clonality was calculated as the square root of Simpson's diversity index over productive rearrangements. Held by TCRdb, this immuneACCESS table contains in-frame sequences only and omits some clones. Under half of the omission traces to an unresolved V gene where checked; the cause of the rest is unknown. The V and J calls and the clone size are those of that table, but D and trimming were determined from the DNA. The sample profile shows some 350,000 clones; around 87% of them were found once. The ten most abundant clones make up 2.5% to 3.5% of the sample.

Sequences MNHEY (CDR1) and SVGAGI (CDR2) are obtained from the germline V gene. Trimming at the junction amounts to 4 bases on V and 0 bases on J, and the germline ends lie 12 bases apart. Reading from cysteine to phenylalanine, the CDR3 counts 15 amino acids. The read is trimmed to its CDR3 DNA, 45 bases read in frame from base 1. Collaborating institutions collected whole blood in K2EDTA tubes following their own protocols. For TCRbeta analysis, collaborator samples were shipped as frozen whole blood, as isolated PBMCs, or as DNA extracted from either sample type. Concerning this clone: It lacks a known antigen. Base-call qualities are not available, and no considerably larger clone is one nucleotide away.

The full study reports these points: The amount of clinical and demographic metadata varied by source and participant and was provided uncurated.

The clonotype originates from a human donor in a cohort sampled during active COVID-19. The sequencing sample was made of peripheral blood. The chain was built from TRBV6-5 and TRBJ1-2; the D gene cannot be named for sure. The DNA reads as follows: TGTGCCAGCAGTTTTTTCACAGATACTAACTATGGCTACACCTTC. It codes for CASSFFTDTNYGYTF.